This T cell receptor (beta chain) was observed in a study of regulatory T cells in long-lasting Graves disease. Time point noted: newly diagnosed GD, antithyroid drugs for less than 3 months. Preparation of the TCR library used RNA extracted from PBMCs. Sequencing libraries for TCR beta were prepared with iRepertoire HTBI primers and Arm-PCR of CDR3 regions. MiXCR was run by TCRdb on the multiplex PCR reads, yielding one entry per CDR3 protein. The sample has roughly 610,000 distinct CDR3 sequences, roughly 15% seen once. Another study also made use of these data, one on T cells in Graves' hyperthyroidism and ophthalmopathy.

The source is a man aged 18 to 30 with Graves disease. The sequences come from peripheral blood mononuclear cells (PBMCs), collected at new diagnosis, from a patient treated with antithyroid drugs.

CDR3 coding DNA: TGTGCCAGCAGTCCCTGGGACAGACCCAATCAGCCCCAGCATTTT. Translated: CASSPWDRPNQPQHF. The rearrangement uses TRBV28 and TRBJ1-5; TRBD1 agrees at 7 bases. V lost 5 bases and J lost 3; bases outside the gene matches: 7. The V gene's germline CDR1 is MDHEN and CDR2 SYDVKM. CDR3 length equals 15 residues.